These 29 T cell receptor beta chains share one sample of origin, sequenced in a study of T-cell memory formation after mild COVID-19. MiXCR was run by TCRdb on the 5' RACE reads, yielding one entry per CDR3 protein. The sample has roughly 250,000 distinct CDR3 sequences; 16% are singletons. The sequencing input was PBMCs or a T cell subset sorted from them (not recorded which). Receptor source: a man aged 18 to 35 who had mild COVID-19 (a few samples of this study predate the infection). Cell type and time point are not known.

The V gene is TRBV10-3, the J gene TRBJ2-5; 7 positions match TRBD2. There are 17 residues in the CDR3. CDR1 is ENHRY, CDR2 SYGVKD, per germline. V lost 0 bases and J lost 2; bases outside the gene matches: 9. In DNA, the CDR3 is TGTGCCATCAGTGAGTCTGAGCGGGGTCGGTTACAAGAGACCCAGTACTTC. Its translation is CAISESERGRLQETQYF.

The J gene is TRBJ2-6, the V gene TRBV12-3 or TRBV12-4, with 10 bases that match TRBD1. The J segment lost 2 bases and the V segment lost 7 bases, leaving 14 bases of the junction unmatched. The CDR3 loop spans 19 amino acids. As DNA, the CDR3 is TGTGCCAGCACCCCTAGTCCCGGGACAGGGGTACCTGGGGCCAACGTCCTGACTTTC. Residues: CASTPSPGTGVPGANVLTF.

The chain uses TRBV5-1 and TRBJ1-1, with 12 positions matching TRBD1. J lost 6 bases, V lost 4 bases, and 7 bases had no gene match. The germline gives CDR1 SGHRS, CDR2 YFSETQ. The CDR3 loop spans 15 amino acids. CDR3 nucleotide sequence: TGCGCCAGCAGCACTACCGGGACAGGGGGCCCTGAAGCTTTCTTT. Translating gives CASSTTGTGGPEAFF.

This sequence joins TRBV25-1 and TRBJ2-1; 9 bases fit TRBD2. J was trimmed by 8 bases and V by 4 bases; bases with no gene match: 6. The length of the CDR3 is 14 residues. CDR1 is MGHDK and CDR2 is SYGVNS in the germline V gene. DNA of the CDR3: TGTGCCAGCAGTGTCGCACTAGCGGGCGATGAGCAGTTCTTC. Translated: CASSVALAGDEQFF.

The chain carries TRBV20-1 and TRBJ2-7; D unresolved. Germline V CDR1 and CDR2: DFQATT, SNEGSKA (reference sequence). The CDR3 has 14 amino acids. V lost 5 bases to trimming and J lost 5 bases, with 19 bases between them. CDR3 DNA sequence: TGCAGTGCTCTAGAATCGTCAGCAGGCCACGAGCAGTACTTC. It codes for CSALESSAGHEQYF.

This clonotype was seen more than once but under ten times. V and J are TRBV7-2 and TRBJ1-2; D not certain. There are 13 residues in the CDR3. Between the trimmed V and J ends, which lost 4 bases and 8 bases, there was a span of 14 bases. Germline V gene lookup returns CDR1 SGHTA and CDR2 FQGNSA. The CDR3 loop reads CASSSRGGNGYTF. Written as DNA, the CDR3 is TGTGCCAGCAGCTCCCGGGGAGGGAACGGCTACACCTTC.

The genes are TRBV5-1 and TRBJ1-1; no definite D call. Per the germline V gene, CDR1 is SGHRS and CDR2 is YFSETQ. V gave up 7 bases and J gave up 5 bases, with 18 bases separating them. The CDR3 spans 14 residues. CDR3 in DNA: TGCGCCAGCCGCCGGTCCGGGCAAGGGACTGAAGCTTTCTTT. Amino acid sequence: CASRRSGQGTEAFF.

This clonotype has more than one count but fewer than ten. CDR3 sequence: CASSVVGSRNTEAFF. The CDR3 nucleotides are TGTGCCAGCAGCGTAGTCGGCAGCCGAAACACTGAAGCTTTCTTT. This chain links TRBV9 with TRBJ1-1; no definite D call. V lost 0 bases and J 2 bases, leaving 11 bases between the germline ends. Germline CDR1 is SGDLS and CDR2 is YYNGEE. The CDR3 is 15 amino acids.

This clonotype has more than one count but fewer than ten. The genes are TRBV9 and TRBJ1-5; no clear D gene. V shed 0 bases and J shed 0 bases, with 7 bases lying between them. This CDR3 contains 15 residues. The germline V gene encodes CDR1 SGDLS and CDR2 YYNGEE. The CDR3 loop is CASSVGGNSNQPQHF. The CDR3 DNA sequence: TGTGCCAGCAGCGTAGGGGGTAATAGCAATCAGCCCCAGCATTTT.

V is TRBV5-6 and J is TRBJ2-4; D possibly corresponds to TRBD1 (6 bases). Germline values: CDR1 SGHDT, CDR2 YYEEEE. CDR3 size: 15 residues. V was trimmed by 4 bases and J by 10 bases, leaving 21 bases between them. The CDR3 spells CASSATGPSVRIQYF. The CDR3 DNA reads TGTGCCAGCAGCGCGACAGGCCCCAGCGTGCGTATTCAGTACTTC.

This clonotype was recorded at least ten times. CDR3: CAISGPGTGVQETQYF. Here the CDR3 DNA reads TGTGCCATCAGTGGGCCCGGGACAGGGGTTCAAGAGACCCAGTACTTC. The chain joins TRBV10-3 to TRBJ2-5; 10 nucleotides match TRBD1. The germline CDR1 and CDR2 sequences are ENHRY and SYGVKD. The CDR3 spans 16 residues. With V trimmed by 4 bases and J by 2 bases, 7 bases remained unmatched.

The J gene is TRBJ2-3, the V gene TRBV5-6, with TRBD1 as a possible D gene (6 bases). Germline CDR1 reads SGHDT; CDR2 reads YYEEEE. V shed 5 bases and J shed 2 bases, with 12 bases lying between them. CDR3 length equals 14 residues. The CDR3 reads CASSRTVFTDTQYF. CDR3 nucleotides: TGTGCCAGCAGTAGGACAGTTTTCACAGATACGCAGTATTTT.

V usage is TRBV6-5 and J usage is TRBJ2-7; D remains ambiguous. With 2 bases removed from V and 6 bases from J, the gap between germline ends came to 11 bases. The CDR3 runs 13 residues. CDR1 is MNHEY, CDR2 SVGAGI, per germline. The CDR3 spells CASSYMGLSEQYF. CDR3 sequence (DNA): TGTGCCAGCAGTTACATGGGTCTTAGCGAGCAGTACTTC.

This clonotype was counted between two and nine times. The rearrangement joins TRBV10-3 to TRBJ1-1; the match to TRBD1 covers 10 bases. The CDR3 sequence is 16 residues long. The V gene end was trimmed by 4 bases and the J gene end by 2 bases; junction bases not matched to a gene: 7. Germline values: CDR1 ENHRY, CDR2 SYGVKD. The CDR3 DNA is TGTGCCATCAGTGGTCCGGGACAGGGGCTCAACACTGAAGCTTTCTTT. This gives the protein CAISGPGQGLNTEAFF.

In regard to this clonotype: The DNA is omitted, as the CDR3 cannot be located on it reliably, and the CDR3 follows TCRdb's listing. This sequence joins TRBV12-3 or TRBV12-4 and TRBJ1-2. The CDR3 is 13 residues long, counting both termini. CDR3 region: CASSSSDKYGYTF.

The rearrangement joins TRBV3-1 to TRBJ2-5; 12 bases agree with TRBD2. The CDR3 has 18 residues. V lost 4 bases and J lost 3; bases outside the gene matches: 12. Germline CDR1 is LGHDT and CDR2 is YNNKEL (reference sequence). CDR3 sequence reads: CASSRGTSGLGREETQYF. The CDR3 nucleotides read TGTGCCAGCAGCCGTGGGACTAGCGGGTTAGGTAGGGAAGAGACCCAGTACTTC.

The sample holds a few counts of this clonotype. This rearrangement joins TRBV10-3 to TRBJ1-6; TRBD1 matches 9 bases. CDR1 and CDR2 from the germline V gene are ENHRY and SYGVKD. The CDR3 extends over 15 amino acids. With 8 bases clipped from V and 8 bases from J, the junction kept 10 bases outside the gene matches. In nucleotides, the CDR3 is TGTGCCATCGCGGGGGGGACAGGGAGGCATTCACCCCTCCACTTT. Translation: CAIAGGTGRHSPLHF.

This clonotype was detected a few times. This chain uses TRBV24-1 with TRBJ2-5; 10 bases line up with TRBD2. There are 15 residues in the CDR3. The trim removed 5 bases at V and 2 bases at J, leaving 4 bases unmatched. The germline V gene has CDR1 KGHDR and CDR2 SFDVKD. This CDR3 is CATSVGSGGQETQYF. Here the CDR3 DNA reads TGTGCCACCAGTGTAGGTAGCGGGGGGCAAGAGACCCAGTACTTC.

This clonotype has more than one count but fewer than ten. This chain links TRBV2 with TRBJ2-1, with TRBD1 matching over 9 bases. Per germline, CDR1 SNHLY and CDR2 FYNNEI. The CDR3 totals 12 residues. The V gene end was trimmed by 6 bases and the J gene end by 10 bases; junction bases not matched to a gene: 4. The CDR3 spells CASRDRGWEQFF. CDR3 in DNA: TGTGCCAGCAGGGACAGGGGTTGGGAGCAGTTCTTC.

Ten or more counts support this clonotype. The chain has TRBV25-1 and TRBJ2-1, with D unresolved. The CDR3 has 15 amino acids. Trimming cost V 5 bases and J 5 bases, with 16 bases left between them. Germline CDR1 reads MGHDK; CDR2 reads SYGVNS. The CDR3 loop reads CASSKHARGDNEQFF. The CDR3 DNA is TGTGCCAGCAGTAAGCACGCGCGAGGAGACAATGAGCAGTTCTTC.

This clonotype appeared a few times. This chain joins TRBV7-6 and TRBJ1-5, with a tentative D call TRBD1 (5 bases). The CDR3 is made up of 15 amino acids. Germline V gives CDR1 SGHVS, CDR2 FNYEAQ. Trimming cost V 0 bases and J 2 bases, with 8 bases left between them. The CDR3 region is CASSLAGLGNQPQHF. In DNA form, the CDR3 reads TGTGCCAGCAGCTTAGCGGGGCTCGGCAATCAGCCCCAGCATTTT.

V usage is TRBV20-1 and J usage is TRBJ2-5; TRBD2 matches 7 bases. Unmatched junction bases numbered 9, after V lost 1 base and J lost 10 bases. From germline, CDR1 is DFQATT and CDR2 SNEGSKA (reference sequence). The CDR3 sequence is 13 residues long. The CDR3 loop is CSARVDGTNIQYF. The CDR3 coding sequence is TGCAGTGCTAGAGTCGACGGGACTAATATCCAGTACTTC.

Only a few counts were recorded for this clonotype. V usage is TRBV19 and J usage is TRBJ1-1; 9 positions match TRBD1. CDR1 and CDR2 from the germline V gene are LNHDA and SQIVND (reference sequence). The ends lost 6 bases at V and 5 bases at J; junction bases unmatched: 13. This CDR3 is built from 16 residues. For the CDR3, the DNA is TGTGCCAGTAGACCAGGCCAGGGACAGGGATTTACTGAAGCTTTCTTT. It encodes CASRPGQGQGFTEAFF.

Comments on this clonotype: The junction does not match germline at one end; this may be a read error. V gene TRBV5-1 combines with J gene TRBJ2-4; 14 nucleotides agree with TRBD2. From germline, CDR1 is SGHRS and CDR2 YFSETQ. The CDR3 runs to 20 residues. The CDR3 DNA is TGCGCCAGGAGCTGGAAGAATCCGGGACTAGCGGGGGCCCGAGGAAACATTCAGTACTTC. Its translation is CARSWKNPGLAGARGNIQYF.

CDR3 in DNA: TGTGCCAGCACCCCGGGACACCCAAATCAGCCCCAGCATTTT. Residues: CASTPGHPNQPQHF. V gene TRBV6-2 or TRBV6-3 combines with J gene TRBJ1-5, with D maybe TRBD1 (6 bases). V lost 7 bases, J lost 4 bases, and 14 bases lay in between. Germline V gene data show CDR1 as MNHEY and CDR2 as SVGEGT. The CDR3 consists of 14 residues.

The chain links TRBV20-1 to TRBJ2-2; D is ambiguous. V was cut by 0 bases and J by 6 bases, with 8 bases left in between. Per germline, CDR1 DFQATT and CDR2 SNEGSKA (reference sequence). The CDR3 extends over 13 amino acids. The CDR3 region is CSARDHGSGELFF. The CDR3, as DNA: TGCAGTGCTAGAGATCACGGGTCCGGGGAGCTGTTTTTT.

This clonotype was recorded a few times. The chain couples TRBV7-2 to TRBJ2-1, with 8 bases identical to TRBD2. The CDR3 consists of 15 residues. The germline gives CDR1 SGHTA, CDR2 FQGNSA. After removal of 1 base from V and 6 bases from J, the junction contained 5 bases not matched to a gene. This chain's CDR3 is CASSLGEAGVNEQFF. The CDR3 DNA is TGTGCCAGCAGCTTAGGGGAAGCGGGGGTCAATGAGCAGTTCTTC.

This clonotype was detected many times. V usage is TRBV7-2 and J usage is TRBJ1-1; 7 nucleotides match TRBD1. J was trimmed by 4 bases and V by 0 bases; bases with no gene match: 8. This CDR3 has 16 residues. CDR1 SGHTA and CDR2 FQGNSA come from the germline V gene. The CDR3 loop reads CASSLASAGGFTEAFF. The CDR3 bases are TGTGCCAGCAGCTTAGCGTCGGCAGGGGGGTTCACTGAAGCTTTCTTT.

The V call is TRBV5-1, the J call TRBJ2-5, with D perhaps matching TRBD1 (6 bases). This CDR3 comprises 15 residues. Trimming left V 5 bases short and J 1 base short, with 15 bases between. Germline V gene lookup returns CDR1 SGHRS and CDR2 YFSETQ. The CDR3 DNA follows: TGCGCCAGCAGTACAACCGGGACATCCCAAGAGACCCAGTACTTC. The encoded protein is CASSTTGTSQETQYF.